This T cell receptor beta chain is from a study of T cells after yellow fever vaccination. Notes on the study in general: Most clones from primary vaccination resurfaced after the booster (around 97% CD4, 75% to 90% CD8). Although most clonotypes did not, a small share appeared in both CD4 and CD8 compartments.

UMIs were added to TCR cDNA along with a universal primer site when it was made by 5'RACE template switching. One entry per CDR3 protein, called by TCRdb with MiXCR from the 5' RACE reads. Among 130,000 or so distinct CDR3 sequences, roughly 15% were seen once, and the ten largest hold around 40%. A word on this clonotype: Its specificity is unknown.

This specimen consisted of CD8+ T cells sorted from PBMCs, obtained 5 days after the yellow fever booster vaccination. The clonotype was recovered from a young man who received the YFV17D yellow fever vaccine.

CDR3 in amino acids: CASSSGGYIYNEQFF. DNA of the CDR3: TGTGCCAGCAGTTCGGGGGGATACATCTACAATGAGCAGTTCTTC. The rearrangement links TRBV6-1 to TRBJ2-1; TRBD2 matches at 7 bases. The V segment lost 5 bases and the J segment 3 bases; nucleotides outside the gene matches: 7. Germline CDR1 reads MNHNS; CDR2 reads SASEGT. This CDR3 is built from 15 residues.